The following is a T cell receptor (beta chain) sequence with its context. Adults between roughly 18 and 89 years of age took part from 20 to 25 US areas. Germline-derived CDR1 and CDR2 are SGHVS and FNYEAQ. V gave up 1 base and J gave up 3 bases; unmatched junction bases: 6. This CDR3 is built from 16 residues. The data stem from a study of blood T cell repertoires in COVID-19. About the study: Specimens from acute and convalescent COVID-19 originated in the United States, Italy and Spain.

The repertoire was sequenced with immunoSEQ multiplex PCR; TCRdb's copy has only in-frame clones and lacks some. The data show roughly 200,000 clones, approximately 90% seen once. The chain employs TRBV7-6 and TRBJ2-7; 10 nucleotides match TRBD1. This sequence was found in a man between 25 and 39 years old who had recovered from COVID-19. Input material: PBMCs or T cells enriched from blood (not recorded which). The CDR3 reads CASSLGPDRGGYEQYF. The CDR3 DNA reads TGTGCCAGCAGCTTAGGCCCGGACAGGGGGGGCTACGAGCAGTACTTC. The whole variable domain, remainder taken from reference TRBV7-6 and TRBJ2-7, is GAGVSQSPRYKVTKRGQDVALRCDPISGHVSLYWYRQALGQGPEFLTYFNYEAQQDKSGLPNDRFSAERPEGSISTLTIQRTEQRDSAMYRCASSLGPDRGGYEQYFGPGTRLTVT.